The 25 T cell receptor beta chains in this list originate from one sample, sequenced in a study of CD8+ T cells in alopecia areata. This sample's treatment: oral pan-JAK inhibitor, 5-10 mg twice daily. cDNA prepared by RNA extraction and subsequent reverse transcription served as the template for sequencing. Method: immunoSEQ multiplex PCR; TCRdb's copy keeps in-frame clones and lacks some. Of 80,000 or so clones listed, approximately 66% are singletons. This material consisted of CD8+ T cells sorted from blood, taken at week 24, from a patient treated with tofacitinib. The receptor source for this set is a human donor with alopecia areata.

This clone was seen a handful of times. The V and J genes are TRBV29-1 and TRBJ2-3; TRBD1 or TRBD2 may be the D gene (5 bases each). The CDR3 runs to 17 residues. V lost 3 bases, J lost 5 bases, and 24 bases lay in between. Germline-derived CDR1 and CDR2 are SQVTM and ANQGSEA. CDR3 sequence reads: CSVDETSGAPSEDTQYF. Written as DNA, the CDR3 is TGCAGCGTTGATGAAACCTCCGGGGCGCCCAGTGAAGATACGCAGTATTTT.

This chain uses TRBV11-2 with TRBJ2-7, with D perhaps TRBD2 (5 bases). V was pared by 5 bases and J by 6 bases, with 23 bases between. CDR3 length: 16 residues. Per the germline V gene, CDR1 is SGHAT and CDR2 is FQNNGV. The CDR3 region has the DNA TGTGCCAGCAGCCCGCACCTCGGCGGGCGTGACGTCGAGCAGTACTTC. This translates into CASSPHLGGRDVEQYF.

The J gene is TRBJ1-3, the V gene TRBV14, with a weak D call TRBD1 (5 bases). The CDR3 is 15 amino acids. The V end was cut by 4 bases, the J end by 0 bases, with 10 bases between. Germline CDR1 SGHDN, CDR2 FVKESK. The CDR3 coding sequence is TGTGCCAGCAGCCTGGGGCAGGCCTCTGGAAACACCATATATTTT. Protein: CASSLGQASGNTIYF.

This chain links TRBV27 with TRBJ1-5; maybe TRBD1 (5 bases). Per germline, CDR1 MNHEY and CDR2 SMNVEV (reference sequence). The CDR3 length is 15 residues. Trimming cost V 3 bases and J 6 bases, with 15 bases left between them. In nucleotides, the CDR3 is TGTGCCAGCAGTTTGGGGGTCGGGTTCGCTCAGCCCCAGCATTTT. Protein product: CASSLGVGFAQPQHF.

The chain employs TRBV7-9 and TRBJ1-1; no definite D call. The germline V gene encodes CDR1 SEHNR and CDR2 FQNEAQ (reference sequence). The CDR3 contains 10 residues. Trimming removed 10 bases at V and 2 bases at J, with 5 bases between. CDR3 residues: CATSNTEAFF. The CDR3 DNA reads TGTGCCACCTCCAACACTGAAGCTTTCTTT. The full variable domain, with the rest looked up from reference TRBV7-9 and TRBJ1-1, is DTGVSQNPRHKITKRGQNVTFRCDPISEHNRLYWYRQTLGQGPEFLTYFQNEAQLEKSRLLSDRFSAERPKGSFSTLEIQRTEQGDSAMYLCATSNTEAFFGQGTRLTVV.

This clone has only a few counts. The DNA for the CDR3 is TGTGCCAGCAGCTCAGGACTAGCGGGTGAAAGGTCCTACGAGCAGTACTTC. Translated, it gives CASSSGLAGERSYEQYF. The J gene is TRBJ2-7, the V gene TRBV25-1, with 11 bases fitting TRBD2. CDR1 and CDR2 (germline): MGHDK, SYGVNS. The CDR3 loop spans 17 amino acids. Unmatched junction bases numbered 11, after V lost 6 bases and J lost 1 base.

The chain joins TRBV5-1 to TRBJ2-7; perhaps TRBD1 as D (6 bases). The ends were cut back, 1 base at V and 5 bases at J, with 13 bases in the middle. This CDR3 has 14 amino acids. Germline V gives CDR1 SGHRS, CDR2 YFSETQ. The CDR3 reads CASSLTGFDHEQYF. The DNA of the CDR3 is TGCGCCAGCAGCTTGACAGGGTTCGACCACGAGCAGTACTTC.

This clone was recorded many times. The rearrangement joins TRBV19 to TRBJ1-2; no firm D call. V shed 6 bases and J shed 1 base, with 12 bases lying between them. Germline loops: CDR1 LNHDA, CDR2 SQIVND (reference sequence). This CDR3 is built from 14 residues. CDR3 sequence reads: CASSPDGFNYGYTF. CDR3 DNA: TGTGCCAGTAGCCCGGACGGCTTTAACTATGGCTACACCTTC.

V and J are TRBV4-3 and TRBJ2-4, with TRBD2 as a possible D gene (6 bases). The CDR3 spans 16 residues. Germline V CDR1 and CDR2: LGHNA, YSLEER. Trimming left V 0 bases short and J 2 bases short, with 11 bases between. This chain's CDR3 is CASSQEGSGSKNIQYF. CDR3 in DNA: TGCGCCAGCAGCCAAGAGGGTAGCGGTTCCAAAAACATTCAGTACTTC.

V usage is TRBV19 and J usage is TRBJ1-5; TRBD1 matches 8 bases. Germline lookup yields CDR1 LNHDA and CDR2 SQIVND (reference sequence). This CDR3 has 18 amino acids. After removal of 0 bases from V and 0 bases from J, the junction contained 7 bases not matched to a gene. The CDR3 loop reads CASSIDRGLDYSNQPQHF. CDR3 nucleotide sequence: TGTGCCAGTAGTATAGACAGGGGGCTAGATTATAGCAATCAGCCCCAGCATTTT.

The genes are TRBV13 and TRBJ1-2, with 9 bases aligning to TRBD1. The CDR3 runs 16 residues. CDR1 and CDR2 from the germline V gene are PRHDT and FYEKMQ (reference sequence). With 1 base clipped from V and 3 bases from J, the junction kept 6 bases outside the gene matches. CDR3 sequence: CASSLEGDRVDYGYTF. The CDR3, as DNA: TGTGCCAGCAGCTTAGAAGGGGACAGGGTAGACTATGGCTACACCTTC.

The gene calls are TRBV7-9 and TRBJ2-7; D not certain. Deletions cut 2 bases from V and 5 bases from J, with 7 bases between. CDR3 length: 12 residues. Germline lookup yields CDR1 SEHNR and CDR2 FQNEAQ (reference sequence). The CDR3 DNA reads TGTGCCAGCAGCTTACAGAACCACGAGCAGTACTTC. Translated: CASSLQNHEQYF.

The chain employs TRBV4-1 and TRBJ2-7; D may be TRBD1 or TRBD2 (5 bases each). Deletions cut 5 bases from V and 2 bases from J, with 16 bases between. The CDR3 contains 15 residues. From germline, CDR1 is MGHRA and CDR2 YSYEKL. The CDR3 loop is CASSVVPGLTYEQYF. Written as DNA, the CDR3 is TGCGCCAGCAGCGTGGTTCCGGGGCTCACCTACGAGCAGTACTTC.

CDR3 residues: CASSSSAGGTHEQYF. CDR3 coding DNA: TGTGCCAGCAGTTCTTCAGCGGGAGGGACCCACGAGCAGTACTTC. The chain carries TRBV6-5 and TRBJ2-7; 10 bases are shared with TRBD2. CDR3 length equals 15 residues. The germline V gene encodes CDR1 MNHEY and CDR2 SVGAGI. After removal of 4 bases from V and 5 bases from J, the junction contained 8 bases not matched to a gene.

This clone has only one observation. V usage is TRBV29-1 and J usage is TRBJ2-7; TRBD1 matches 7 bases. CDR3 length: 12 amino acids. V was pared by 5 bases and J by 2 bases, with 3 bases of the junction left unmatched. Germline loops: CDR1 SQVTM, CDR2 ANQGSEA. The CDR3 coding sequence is TGCAGCGTTAGACAGGGAGCCTACGAGCAGTACTTC. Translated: CSVRQGAYEQYF.

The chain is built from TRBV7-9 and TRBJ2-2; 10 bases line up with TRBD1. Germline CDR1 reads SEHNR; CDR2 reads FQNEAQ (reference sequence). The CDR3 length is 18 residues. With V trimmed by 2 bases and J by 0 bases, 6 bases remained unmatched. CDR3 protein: CASSLRTDRGPNTGELFF. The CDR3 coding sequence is TGTGCCAGCAGCTTAAGAACCGACAGGGGGCCGAACACCGGGGAGCTGTTTTTT.

The CDR3 DNA follows: TGTGCCAGTAGGCATATCGGGACTAGCGAACGAGATGAGCAGTTCTTC. Protein: CASRHIGTSERDEQFF. The V and J genes are TRBV19 and TRBJ2-1, with 10 positions matching TRBD2. Trimming took 6 bases from V and 8 from J; bases not matched to a gene: 13. The CDR3 contains 16 residues. From germline, CDR1 is LNHDA and CDR2 SQIVND (reference sequence).

This CDR3 is CASSFRDSPRDEQFF. Written as DNA, the CDR3 is TGCGCCAGCAGCTTCCGGGACAGCCCGAGGGATGAGCAGTTCTTC. V usage is TRBV4-1 and J usage is TRBJ2-1; 7 bases are a match to TRBD1. V gave up 5 bases and J gave up 8 bases; unmatched junction bases: 12. In germline, CDR1 is MGHRA, CDR2 YSYEKL. The CDR3 runs to 15 residues.

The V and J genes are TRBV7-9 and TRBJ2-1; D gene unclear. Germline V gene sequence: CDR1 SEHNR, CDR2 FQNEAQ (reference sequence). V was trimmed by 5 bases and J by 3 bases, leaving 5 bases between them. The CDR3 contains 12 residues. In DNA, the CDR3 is TGTGCCAGCAGCGACTTCTACAATGAGCAGTTCTTC. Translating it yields CASSDFYNEQFF.

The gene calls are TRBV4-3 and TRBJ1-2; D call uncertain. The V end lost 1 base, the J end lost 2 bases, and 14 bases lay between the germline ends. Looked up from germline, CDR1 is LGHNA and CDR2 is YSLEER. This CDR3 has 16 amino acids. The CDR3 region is CASSQVVGTENYGYTF. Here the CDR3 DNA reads TGCGCCAGCAGCCAAGTCGTCGGAACTGAAAACTATGGCTACACCTTC.

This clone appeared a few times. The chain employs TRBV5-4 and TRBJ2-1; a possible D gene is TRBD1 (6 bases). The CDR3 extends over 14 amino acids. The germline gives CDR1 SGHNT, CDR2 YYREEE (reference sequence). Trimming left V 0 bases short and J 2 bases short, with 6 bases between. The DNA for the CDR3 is TGTGCCAGCAGCTTGGAGGGGGCCTACAATGAGCAGTTCTTC. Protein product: CASSLEGAYNEQFF.

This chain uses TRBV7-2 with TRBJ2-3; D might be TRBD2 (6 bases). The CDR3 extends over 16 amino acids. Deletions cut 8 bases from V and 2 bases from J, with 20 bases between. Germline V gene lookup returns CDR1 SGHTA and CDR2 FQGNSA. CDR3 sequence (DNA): TGTGCCAGCGCCTTCCCACTCAGGGAGGACACAGATACGCAGTATTTT. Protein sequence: CASAFPLREDTDTQYF.

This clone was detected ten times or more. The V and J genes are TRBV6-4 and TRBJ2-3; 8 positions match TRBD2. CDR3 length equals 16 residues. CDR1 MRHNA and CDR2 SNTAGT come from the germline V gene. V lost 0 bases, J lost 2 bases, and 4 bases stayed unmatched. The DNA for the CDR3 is TGTGCCAGCAGTGACTCAGAAGCGGGAGACACAGATACGCAGTATTTT. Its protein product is CASSDSEAGDTDTQYF.

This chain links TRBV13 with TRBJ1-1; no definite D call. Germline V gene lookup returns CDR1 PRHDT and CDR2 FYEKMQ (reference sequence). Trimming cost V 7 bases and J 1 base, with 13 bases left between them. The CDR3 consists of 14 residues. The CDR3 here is CASTSQEENTEAFF. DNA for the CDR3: TGTGCCAGCACCTCCCAAGAGGAGAACACTGAAGCTTTCTTT.

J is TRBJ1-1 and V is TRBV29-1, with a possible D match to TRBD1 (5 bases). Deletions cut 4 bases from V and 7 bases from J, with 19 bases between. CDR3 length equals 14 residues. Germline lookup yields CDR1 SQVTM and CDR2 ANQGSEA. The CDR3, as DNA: TGCAGCGTTGCTCCGCTCGCTGGGGGGGATGAAGCTTTCTTT. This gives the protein CSVAPLAGGDEAFF.